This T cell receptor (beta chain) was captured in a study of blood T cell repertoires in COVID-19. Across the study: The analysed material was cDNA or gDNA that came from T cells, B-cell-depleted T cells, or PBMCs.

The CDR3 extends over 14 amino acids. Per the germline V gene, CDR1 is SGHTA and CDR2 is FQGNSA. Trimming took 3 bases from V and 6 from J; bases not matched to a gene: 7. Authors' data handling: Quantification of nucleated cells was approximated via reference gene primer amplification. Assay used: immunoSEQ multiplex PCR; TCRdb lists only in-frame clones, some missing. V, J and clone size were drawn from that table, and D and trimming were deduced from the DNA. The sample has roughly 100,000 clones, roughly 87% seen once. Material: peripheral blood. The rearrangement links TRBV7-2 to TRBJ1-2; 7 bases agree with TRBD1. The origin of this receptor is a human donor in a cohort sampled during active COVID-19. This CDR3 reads CASSFLGGANGYTF. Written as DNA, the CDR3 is TGTGCCAGCAGCTTTTTAGGGGGCGCGAATGGCTACACCTTC.